The rows below give T cell receptor beta chains drawn from one sample of a study of monozygotic twins with inflammatory bowel disease. TCRdb reanalyzed the 5' RACE reads and collapses them to one entry per CDR3 protein, without DNA. The sample includes around 450,000 distinct CDR3 sequences. Sequencing was carried out using blood. The receptors here all came from a human donor with ulcerative colitis or Crohn's disease, or a healthy co-twin of an affected twin (not recorded which). The CDR3 runs from the conserved cysteine through the conserved F or W. The order of the fields is J gene, V gene, CDR3 protein.

TRBJ2-1 | TRBV28 | CASSLTAGGYNEQFF
TRBJ2-2 | TRBV6-1 | CVVVGPSTGELFF
TRBJ1-3 | TRBV11-2 | CASSWLRVSGNTIYF
TRBJ2-4 | TRBV5-1 | CASSPTGTGGRNIQYF
TRBJ2-2 | TRBV12-3/TRBV12-4 | CASSLSTGTGELFF
TRBJ2-3 | TRBV6-2/TRBV6-3 | CASSSGRSTDTQYF
TRBJ1-1 | TRBV29-1 | CSVEGRLMNTEAFF
TRBJ2-3 | TRBV7-9 | CASSLDPRDSGQYF
TRBJ2-1 | TRBV29-1 | CSVKEATSEQFF
TRBJ2-7 | TRBV7-9 | CASTPLRGPTYEQYF
TRBJ2-1 | TRBV7-6 | CASSTNKAGTAYNEQFF
TRBJ1-2 | TRBV30 | CAWIEGATGYTF
TRBJ1-2 | TRBV20-1 | CSARPQGGGAGYGYTF
TRBJ1-1 | TRBV28 | CASSFQGMNTEAFF
TRBJ2-7 | TRBV12-3/TRBV12-4 | CASRGQIYEQYF
TRBJ1-1 | TRBV9 | CASSAQGGNTEAFF
TRBJ2-3 | TRBV28 | CASSLARQGPDTQYF
TRBJ2-7 | TRBV10-3 | CAMGHSYEQYF
TRBJ1-5 | TRBV7-2 | CASSFTGGMGNQPQHF
TRBJ2-2 | TRBV12-3/TRBV12-4 | CASSKANTGELFF
TRBJ1-5 | TRBV12-3/TRBV12-4 | CASSSGQGLMPQHF
TRBJ2-5 | TRBV29-1 | CSAEDRDLRETQYF